This is a list of T cell receptor beta chains from one sample in a study of tumor-infiltrating lymphocytes in primary liver carcinoma. MiXCR, applied by TCRdb to the multiplex PCR reads, yields one record per CDR3 protein. This sample carries 95,000 to 150,000 distinct CDR3 sequences, 55% to 70% of them seen once, and the ten largest clones take 8.1%. The sequenced material came from tumor-adjacent normal liver tissue. Every receptor here comes from a woman in her sixties with primary liver carcinoma and hepatitis B virus infection. Each CDR3 is given with its conserved first and last residue. D genes are given only for firm matches. Part of the rows lack a size; the others show once, few, many or a class for expanded clones.

clone size	V gene	J gene	D gene	CDR3 protein	CDR3 DNA
NA	TRBV6-2/TRBV6-3	TRBJ2-2	TRBD2	CASSYTLAGAGELVF	TGTGCCAGCAGTTACACCTTAGCGGGAGCCGGGGAGCTGGTTTTT
medium-sized	TRBV11-2	TRBJ1-2	NA	CASSFSQANYGYTF	TGTGCCAGCAGCTTTTCACAGGCTAACTATGGCTACACCTTC
few	TRBV7-2	TRBJ2-1	TRBD2	CASSLPGTSLREQFF	TGTGCCAGCAGCTTACCCGGGACTAGCTTACGTGAGCAGTTCTTC
many	TRBV24-1	TRBJ1-5	TRBD1	CATSDRRGSGQPQHF	TGTGCCACCAGTGACCGCAGGGGGAGTGGGCAGCCCCAGCATTTT
NA	TRBV6-6	TRBJ2-3	TRBD1	CAISDGTGGADTQYF	TGTGCCATCAGCGACGGGACAGGGGGAGCAGATACGCAGTATTTT
NA	TRBV12-3/TRBV12-4	TRBJ1-2	NA	CASGLRAWGYTF	TGTGCCAGCGGTCTGAGAGCTTGGGGCTACACCTTC
NA	TRBV6-5	TRBJ2-7	TRBD1	CASSPDTYRGVLHKQYF	TGTGCCAGCAGTCCCGACACCTACAGGGGCGTCCTCCACAAGCAGTACTTC
once	TRBV11-1	TRBJ2-5	TRBD2	CASTLMGLGGETQYF	TGTGCCAGCACCCTCATGGGACTAGGGGGAGAGACCCAGTACTTC
many	TRBV28	TRBJ2-3	NA	CASSLSLTDTQYF	TGTGCCAGCAGTTTATCCCTAACAGATACGCAGTATTTT
NA	TRBV5-1	TRBJ2-1	TRBD2	CASRSASGVTVRSYNEQFF	TGCGCCAGCAGGTCGGCTAGCGGAGTAACCGTACGCTCCTACAATGAGCAGTTCTTC
few	TRBV2	TRBJ2-5	NA	CASRPTGQETQYF	TGTGCCAGCAGACCCACAGGGCAAGAGACCCAGTACTTC
NA	TRBV11-2	TRBJ2-3	TRBD2	CASSFGTSTDTQYF	TGTGCCAGCAGCTTCGGGACTAGTACAGATACACAGTATTTT
NA	TRBV11-2	TRBJ2-3	TRBD2	CVRSPGLAGPDTQYF	TGTGTCCGGAGCCCTGGACTAGCGGGCCCAGATACGCAGTATTTT
NA	TRBV29-1	TRBJ2-1	NA	CSVHPSDGTSRKSAQFF	TGCAGCGTCCACCCGTCTGACGGGACATCCCGAAAGAGTGCGCAGTTCTTC
NA	TRBV4-1	TRBJ2-2	TRBD2	CASSQDLGRGPRSGELSF	TGCGCCAGCAGCCAAGATCTAGGGAGGGGTCCGAGATCCGGGGAGCTGTCTTTT
NA	TRBV11-2	TRBJ2-1	NA	CACSLDGSSYSEQFF	TGTGCCTGCAGCTTAGATGGTAGTTCCTACAGTGAGCAGTTCTTC
many	TRBV28	TRBJ2-7	NA	CASSLAASDVGEQYF	TGTGCCAGCAGTTTAGCGGCGAGTGATGTGGGCGAGCAGTACTTC
NA	TRBV6-6	TRBJ2-1	TRBD2	CASTHEGRGEEFF	TGCGCCAGCACCCACGAGGGGAGGGGTGAGGAGTTCTTC
NA	TRBV12-5	TRBJ2-1	TRBD1	CVSGQGQGAPGNEQFF	TGTGTCAGTGGGCAGGGACAGGGGGCCCCCGGTAATGAGCAGTTCTTC
NA	TRBV12-3/TRBV12-4	TRBJ2-1	NA	CANSLSSMGYNEQFF	TGTGCCAACAGTTTATCGAGTATGGGCTACAATGAGCAGTTCTTC
NA	TRBV11-2	TRBJ1-5	NA	CASSDLVGADTQHF	TGTGCCAGCAGCGATCTGGTGGGCGCAGATACGCAGCATTTT
NA	TRBV11-2	TRBJ2-6	NA	CASSTRTYPGANVPTF	TGTGCCAGCAGCACCCGAACATACCCTGGGGCCAACGTCCCGACTTTC
NA	TRBV12-3/TRBV12-4	TRBJ2-2	NA	CASSIAVGANTGELFF	TGTGCCAGCAGTATAGCTGTGGGAGCGAACACCGGGGAGCTGTTTTTT
many	TRBV11-2	TRBJ2-7	NA	CASTKGVEQYF	TGTGCCAGCACAAAAGGGGTTGAGCAGTACTTC
medium-sized	TRBV11-1	TRBJ2-3	TRBD2	CASSPSGRRTDTQYF	TGTGCCAGCAGCCCTAGCGGGAGGCGTACGGATACGCAGTATTTT
NA	TRBV25-1	TRBJ2-3	NA	CASTPGRGTDTQYF	TGTGCCAGCACTCCGGGAAGGGGCACAGATACGCAGTATTTT
NA	TRBV11-2	TRBJ1-1	NA	CASGLLGNTEAIF	TGTGCCAGCGGCTTGCTTGGGAACACTGAAGCTATCTTT
NA	TRBV6-1	TRBJ2-4	NA	CASRQEPDKNIQYF	TGTGCCAGCAGGCAGGAGCCTGACAAAAACATTCAGTACTTC
NA	TRBV20-1	TRBJ1-1	NA	CSARDHGGTNTEAFF	TGCAGTGCTAGAGATCATGGGGGGACGAACACTGAAGCTTTCTTT
NA	TRBV7-8	TRBJ2-1	NA	CVSSFGGDRRYNEQFF	TGTGTCAGCAGCTTTGGGGGGGACAGACGCTACAATGAGCAGTTCTTC
NA	TRBV28	TRBJ1-2	NA	CASSFLGGGIGPGYTF	TGTGCCAGCAGTTTCCTAGGGGGGGGAATAGGGCCGGGCTACACCTTC
NA	TRBV5-1	TRBJ1-5	NA	CASSVRYTDTQHF	TGCGCCAGCAGTGTCAGATACACAGATACGCAGCATTTT
NA	TRBV6-5	TRBJ1-1	TRBD1	CASTHGQEVTEAFF	TGTGCCAGCACCCATGGACAGGAGGTAACTGAAGCTTTCTTT
medium-sized	TRBV11-2	TRBJ2-3	NA	CASSHPRDTQYF	TGTGCCAGCAGCCACCCGCGAGATACGCAGTATTTT
NA	TRBV7-8	TRBJ2-1	TRBD2	CASSLVGTSGTNGQFF	TGTGCCAGCAGCTTAGTTGGGACTAGCGGGACCAATGGGCAGTTCTTT
NA	TRBV11-2	TRBJ2-1	TRBD2	CDSSLGGLVFHEQFF	TGTGACAGCAGCTTAGGTGGACTAGTCTTCCATGAACAGTTCTTC
NA	TRBV11-1	TRBJ2-2	NA	CASSFGAGKLFF	TGTGCCAGCAGCTTTGGAGCCGGGAAGCTGTTTTTC
NA	TRBV6-1	TRBJ2-1	NA	CAISGISYDEQLF	TGTGCCATTAGCGGTATCTCCTACGATGAGCAGTTGTTC
many	TRBV4-1	TRBJ2-3	TRBD2	CASSQDGRASTDTQYF	TGCGCCAGCAGCCAAGATGGGAGGGCTAGCACAGATACGCAGTATTTT
NA	TRBV11-2	TRBJ2-1	NA	CANSQELGKNVQLF	TGTGCCAACAGCCAAGAATTGGGGAAGAATGTGCAGTTATTC
NA	TRBV7-2	TRBJ1-5	NA	CASSMDGGNQPQHF	TGTGCCAGCAGCATGGACGGGGGCAATCAGCCCCAGCATTTT
NA	TRBV10-3	TRBJ1-1	NA	CAISEPEGEAFF	TGTGCCATCAGTGAGCCAGAGGGAGAAGCTTTCTTT
NA	TRBV4-2	TRBJ2-7	TRBD1	CASSQDPVGQGGCEQYF	TGTGCCAGCAGCCAAGATCCCGTGGGACAGGGTGGTTGCGAGCAGTACTTT
once	TRBV11-2	TRBJ2-1	NA	CASSLARLIYNKQIF	TGTGCCAGCAGCTTAGCGCGACTGATATACAATAAGCAGATCTTC
few	TRBV11-2	TRBJ2-3	TRBD2	CASSSWTSGVGSTYTQYF	TGTGCTAGCAGCTCCTGGACTAGCGGGGTCGGTAGCACATATACGCAGTATTTT
many	TRBV29-1	TRBJ1-1	NA	CSGGKMGRIGTEAFF	TGCAGCGGTGGGAAAATGGGACGTATTGGCACTGAAGCTTTCTTT
NA	TRBV6-2/TRBV6-3	TRBJ2-3	TRBD2	CASSRSGSITVTQYF	TGTGCCAGCAGTCGGAGCGGGAGTATTACAGTTACGCAGTATTTT
many	TRBV28	TRBJ2-1	NA	CASSFNHVNEQFF	TGTGCCAGCAGTTTTAACCACGTCAATGAGCAGTTCTTC
NA	TRBV6-5	TRBJ2-3	NA	CASSPSPRDGTQLF	TGTGCCAGTAGTCCTAGCCCTCGTGACGGTACGCAGTTATTT
many	TRBV10-2	TRBJ2-3	NA	CASRMPSADTQYF	TGCGCCAGCAGGATGCCTAGCGCAGATACGCAGTATTTT
NA	TRBV29-1	TRBJ2-5	TRBD1	CSAADRETQYF	TGCAGCGCTGCCGACAGGGAGACCCAATACTTC
many	TRBV7-9	TRBJ1-1	NA	CASGLERLGEAFF	TGTGCCAGCGGACTCGAGAGGCTAGGAGAAGCTTTCTTT